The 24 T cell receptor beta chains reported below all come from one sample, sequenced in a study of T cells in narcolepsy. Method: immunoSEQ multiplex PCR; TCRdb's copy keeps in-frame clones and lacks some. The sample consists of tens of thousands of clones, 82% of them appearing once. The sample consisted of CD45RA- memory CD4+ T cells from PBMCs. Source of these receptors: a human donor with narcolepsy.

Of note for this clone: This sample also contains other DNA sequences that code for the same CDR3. DNA of the CDR3: TGTGCCAGCAGGAGGGGGCTAGCGGGAGGGCGCAATGAGCAGTTCTTC. Protein: CASRRGLAGGRNEQFF. The J gene is TRBJ2-1, the V gene TRBV2; 12 nucleotides match TRBD2. The CDR3 spans 16 residues. Germline V gene data show CDR1 as SNHLY and CDR2 as FYNNEI. Trimming at V came to 6 bases and at J to 6 bases, leaving 9 bases not matched to a gene.

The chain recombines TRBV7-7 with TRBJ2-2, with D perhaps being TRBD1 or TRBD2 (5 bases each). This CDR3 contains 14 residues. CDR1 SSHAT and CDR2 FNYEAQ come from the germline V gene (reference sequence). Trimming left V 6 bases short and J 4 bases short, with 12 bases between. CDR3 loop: CASRAGTLTGELFF. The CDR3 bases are TGTGCCAGCAGGGCCGGGACCCTCACCGGGGAGCTGTTTTTT.

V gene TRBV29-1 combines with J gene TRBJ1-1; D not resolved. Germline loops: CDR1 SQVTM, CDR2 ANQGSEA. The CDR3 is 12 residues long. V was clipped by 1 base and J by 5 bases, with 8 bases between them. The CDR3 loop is CSVEASETEAFF. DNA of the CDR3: TGCAGCGTTGAAGCTTCCGAGACTGAAGCTTTCTTT.

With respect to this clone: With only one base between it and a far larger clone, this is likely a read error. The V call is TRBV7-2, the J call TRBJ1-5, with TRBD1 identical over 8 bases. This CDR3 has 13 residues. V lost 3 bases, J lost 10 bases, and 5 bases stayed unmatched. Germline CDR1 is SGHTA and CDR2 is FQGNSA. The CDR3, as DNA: TGTGCCAGCAGCTTTTGGACAGGGACCCCCCAGCATTTT. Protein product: CASSFWTGTPQHF.

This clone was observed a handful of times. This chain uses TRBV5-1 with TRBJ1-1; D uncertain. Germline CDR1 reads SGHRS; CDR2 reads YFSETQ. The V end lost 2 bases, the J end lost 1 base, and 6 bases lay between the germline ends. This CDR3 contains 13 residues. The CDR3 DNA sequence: TGCGCCAGCAGCTTCTCAGGGAACACTGAAGCTTTCTTT. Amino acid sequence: CASSFSGNTEAFF.

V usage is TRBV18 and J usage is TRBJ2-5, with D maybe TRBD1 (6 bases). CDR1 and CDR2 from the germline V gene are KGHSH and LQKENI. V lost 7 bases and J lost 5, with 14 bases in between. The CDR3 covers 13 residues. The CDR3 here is CASFTGLRETQYF. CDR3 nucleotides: TGTGCCAGCTTCACAGGGTTGAGGGAGACCCAGTACTTC. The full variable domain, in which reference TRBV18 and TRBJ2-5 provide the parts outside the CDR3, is NAGVMQNPRHLVRRRGQEARLRCSPMKGHSHVYWYRQLPEEGLKFMVYLQKENIIDESGMPKERFSAEFPKEGPSILRIQQVVRGDSAAYFCASFTGLRETQYFGPGTRLLVL.

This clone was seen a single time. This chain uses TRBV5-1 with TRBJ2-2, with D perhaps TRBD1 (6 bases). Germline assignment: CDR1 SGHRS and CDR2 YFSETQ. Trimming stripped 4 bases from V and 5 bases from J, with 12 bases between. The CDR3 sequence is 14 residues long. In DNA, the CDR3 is TGCGCCAGCAGCAGGACAGACACAACCGGGGAGCTGTTTTTT. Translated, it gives CASSRTDTTGELFF.

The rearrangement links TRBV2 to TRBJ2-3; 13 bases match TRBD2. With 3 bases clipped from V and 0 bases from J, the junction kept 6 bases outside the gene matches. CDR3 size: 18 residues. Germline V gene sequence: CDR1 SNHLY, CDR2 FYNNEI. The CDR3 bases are TGTGCCAGCAGTGAGGGACTAGCGGGACCCTTTAGCACAGATACGCAGTATTTT. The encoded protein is CASSEGLAGPFSTDTQYF.

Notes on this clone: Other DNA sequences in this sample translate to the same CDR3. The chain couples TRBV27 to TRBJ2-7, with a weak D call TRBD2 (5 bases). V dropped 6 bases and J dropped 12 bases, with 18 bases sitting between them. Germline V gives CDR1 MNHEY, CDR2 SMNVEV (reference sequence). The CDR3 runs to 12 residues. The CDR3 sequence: CASRRPGFPWYF. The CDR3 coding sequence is TGTGCCAGCAGACGGCCGGGGTTCCCCTGGTACTTC.

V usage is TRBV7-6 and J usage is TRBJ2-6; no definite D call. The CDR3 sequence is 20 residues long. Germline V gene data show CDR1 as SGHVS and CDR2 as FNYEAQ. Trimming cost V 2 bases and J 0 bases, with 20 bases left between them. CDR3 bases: TGTGCCAGCAGCTTACGGCTGCCCGATCCCCAAGTCTCTGGGGCCAACGTCCTGACTTTC. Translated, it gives CASSLRLPDPQVSGANVLTF.

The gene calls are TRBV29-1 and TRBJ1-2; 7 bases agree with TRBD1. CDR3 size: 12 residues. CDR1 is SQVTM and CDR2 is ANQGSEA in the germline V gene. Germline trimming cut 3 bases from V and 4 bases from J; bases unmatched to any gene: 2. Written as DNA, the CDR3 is TGCAGCGTTGACAGGGGGGGCTATGGCTACACCTTC. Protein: CSVDRGGYGYTF.

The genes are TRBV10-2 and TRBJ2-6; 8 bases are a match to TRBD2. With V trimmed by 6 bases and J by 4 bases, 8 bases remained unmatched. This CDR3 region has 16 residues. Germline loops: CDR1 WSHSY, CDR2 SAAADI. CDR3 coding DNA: TGCGCCAGCAGGCCAGCGGGGGCGGCCGGGGCCAACGTCCTGACTTTC. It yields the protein CASRPAGAAGANVLTF.

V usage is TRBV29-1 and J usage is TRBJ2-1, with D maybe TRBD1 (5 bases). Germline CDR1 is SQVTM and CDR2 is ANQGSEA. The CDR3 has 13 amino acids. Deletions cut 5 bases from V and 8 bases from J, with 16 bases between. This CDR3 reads CSVPPTDGDEQFF. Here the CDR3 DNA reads TGCAGCGTTCCACCGACAGATGGGGATGAGCAGTTCTTC.

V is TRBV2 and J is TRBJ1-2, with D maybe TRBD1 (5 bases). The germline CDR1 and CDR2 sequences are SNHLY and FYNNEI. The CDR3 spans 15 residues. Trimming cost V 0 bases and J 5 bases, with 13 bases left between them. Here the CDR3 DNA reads TGTGCCAGCAGTGAAGCCGTAGACAGTAGATATGGCTACACCTTC. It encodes CASSEAVDSRYGYTF.

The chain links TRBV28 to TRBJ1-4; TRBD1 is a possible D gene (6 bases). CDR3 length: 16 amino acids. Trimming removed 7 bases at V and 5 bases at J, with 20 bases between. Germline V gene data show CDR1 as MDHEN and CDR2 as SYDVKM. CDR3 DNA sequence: TGTGCCAGCAAAAGTGGTTCGACAGGTCCGAATGAAAAACTGTTTTTT. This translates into CASKSGSTGPNEKLFF.

CDR3 nucleotide sequence: TGTGCCAGCAGTTTAGGGCGAGGAGAGTCGCCCCAGCATTTT. Encoded protein: CASSLGRGESPQHF. This chain uses TRBV28 with TRBJ1-5; D is undetermined. This CDR3 comprises 14 residues. V lost 2 bases and J 9 bases, leaving 14 bases between the germline ends. The germline gives CDR1 MDHEN, CDR2 SYDVKM.

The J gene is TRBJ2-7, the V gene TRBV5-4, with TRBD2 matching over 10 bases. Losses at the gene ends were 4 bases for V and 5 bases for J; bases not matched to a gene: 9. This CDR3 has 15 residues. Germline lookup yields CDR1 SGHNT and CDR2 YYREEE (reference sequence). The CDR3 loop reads CASSVKLAGFDEQYF. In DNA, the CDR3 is TGTGCCAGCAGCGTCAAACTAGCGGGGTTCGACGAGCAGTACTTC.

CDR3 protein: CASSMDSRWDTEAFF. The DNA for the CDR3 is TGTGCCAGTAGTATGGACAGCCGGTGGGACACTGAAGCTTTCTTT. This sequence joins TRBV19 and TRBJ1-1; TRBD1 might be the D (6 bases). Germline-derived CDR1 and CDR2 are LNHDA and SQIVND (reference sequence). Trimming shortened V by 3 bases and J by 3 bases, and 14 bases separated the two germline ends. The length of the CDR3 is 15 residues.

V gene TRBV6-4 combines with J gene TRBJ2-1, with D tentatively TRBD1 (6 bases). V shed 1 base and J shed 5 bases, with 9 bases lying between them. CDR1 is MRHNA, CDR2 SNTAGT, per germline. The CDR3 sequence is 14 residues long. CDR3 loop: CASSDWSGDNEQFF. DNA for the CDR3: TGTGCCAGCAGTGACTGGTCAGGGGACAATGAGCAGTTCTTC.

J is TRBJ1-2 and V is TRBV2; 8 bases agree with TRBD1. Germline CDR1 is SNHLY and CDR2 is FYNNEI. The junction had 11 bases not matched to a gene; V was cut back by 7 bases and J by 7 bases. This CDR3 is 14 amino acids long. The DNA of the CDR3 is TGTGCCAGCATGAGGACAGGGAGAAGTGGTGGCTACACCTTC. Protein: CASMRTGRSGGYTF.

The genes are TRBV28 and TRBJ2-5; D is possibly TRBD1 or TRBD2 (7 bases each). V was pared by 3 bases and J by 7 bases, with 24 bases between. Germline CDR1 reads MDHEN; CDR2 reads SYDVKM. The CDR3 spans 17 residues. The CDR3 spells CASSFAPGEGAQGTQYF. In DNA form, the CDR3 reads TGTGCCAGCAGTTTCGCTCCTGGGGAGGGGGCGCAGGGGACCCAGTACTTC.

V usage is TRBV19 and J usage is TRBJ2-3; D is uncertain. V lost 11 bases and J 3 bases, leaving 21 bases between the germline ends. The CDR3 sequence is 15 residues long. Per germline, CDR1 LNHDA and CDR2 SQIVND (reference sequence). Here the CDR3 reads CASTPRAVGTDTQYF. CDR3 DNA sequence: TGTGCCTCAACCCCTAGAGCTGTAGGAACAGATACGCAGTATTTT.

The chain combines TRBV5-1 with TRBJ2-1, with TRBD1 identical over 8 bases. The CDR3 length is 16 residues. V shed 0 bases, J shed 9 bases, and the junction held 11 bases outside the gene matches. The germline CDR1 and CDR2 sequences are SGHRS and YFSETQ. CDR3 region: CASSLVQGAMASEQFF. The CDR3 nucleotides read TGCGCCAGCAGCTTGGTCCAGGGGGCAATGGCTAGTGAGCAGTTCTTC.

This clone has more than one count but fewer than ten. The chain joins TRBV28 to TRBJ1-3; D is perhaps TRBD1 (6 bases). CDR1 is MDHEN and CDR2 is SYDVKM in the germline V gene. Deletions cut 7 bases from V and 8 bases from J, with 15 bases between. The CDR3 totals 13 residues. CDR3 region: CASISGQSHTIYF. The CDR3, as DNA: TGTGCCAGCATTTCGGGACAATCACACACCATATATTTT.